Each of the 10 T cell receptor beta chains below was sequenced from the same sample in a study of cytomegalovirus exposure and HLA in healthy donors. The PCR contained 60 Vbeta and 13 Jbeta primers. Repertoires were generated with immunoSEQ multiplex PCR, while TCRdb's copy carries only in-frame clones and drops some. The sample records roughly 130,000 clones, roughly 74% being singletons. Sequencing was done on a sample of PBMCs. All receptors come from a woman in her forties or fifties in good health and CMV-seropositive.

This chain uses TRBV29-1 with TRBJ2-2; the D gene is possibly TRBD1 (6 bases). V lost 2 bases and J lost 4, with 11 bases in between. The CDR3 has 14 amino acids. Germline loops: CDR1 SQVTM, CDR2 ANQGSEA. CDR3 nucleotides: TGCAGCGTTGAAAGGGGGAAAGGCACCGGGGAGCTGTTTTTT. It yields the protein CSVERGKGTGELFF.

A few counts support this clone. The chain has TRBV5-6 and TRBJ1-1; D remains ambiguous. Germline values: CDR1 SGHDT, CDR2 YYEEEE. The CDR3 contains 12 residues. The V end was cut by 1 base, the J end by 4 bases, with 5 bases between. For the CDR3, the DNA is TGTGCCAGCAGCTTGTGGAGCACTGAAGCTTTCTTT. This sequence encodes CASSLWSTEAFF. The entire variable domain, with the rest obtained from reference TRBV5-6 and TRBJ1-1, is as follows: DAGVTQSPTHLIKTRGQQVTLRCSPKSGHDTVSWYQQALGQGPQFIFQYYEEEERQRGNFPDRFSGHQFPNYSSELNVNALLLGDSALYLCASSLWSTEAFFGQGTRLTVV.

The CDR3: CASSDPTGGKNIQYF. Here the CDR3 DNA reads TGTGCCAGCAGTGACCCGACAGGGGGCAAAAACATTCAGTACTTC. The chain uses TRBV6-6 and TRBJ2-4, with 9 bases lining up with TRBD1. CDR1 and CDR2 from the germline V gene are MNHNY and SVGAGI (reference sequence). The CDR3 is 15 amino acids. V lost 5 bases and J lost 3; bases outside the gene matches: 5.

Points on this clone: The junction differs from germline at one of its ends, possibly a read error. V gene TRBV30 combines with J gene TRBJ1-2; TRBD1 matches 7 bases. The CDR3 has 13 amino acids. In germline, CDR1 is GTSNPN, CDR2 SVGIG (reference sequence). The CDR3 nucleotides read TGTGCCTGGTGGGACAGTGCCTCCTATGGCTACCCCTTC. Protein sequence: CAWWDSASYGYPF.

The CDR3 here is CASSRQNTGELFF. CDR3 nucleotides: TGTGCCAGCTCACGACAGAACACCGGGGAGCTGTTTTTT. The chain recombines TRBV18 with TRBJ2-2, with D unresolved. Trimming left V 4 bases short and J 1 base short, with 4 bases between. The CDR3 contains 13 residues. The germline gives CDR1 KGHSH, CDR2 LQKENI.

This rearrangement joins TRBV27 to TRBJ1-2; TRBD1 agrees at 7 bases. Germline V gene lookup returns CDR1 MNHEY and CDR2 SMNVEV (reference sequence). J lost 4 bases, V lost 5 bases, and 4 bases had no gene match. The CDR3 has 13 residues. CDR3 in DNA: TGTGCCAGCAGTCTAAACAGGGGCTATGGCTACACCTTC. Amino acids: CASSLNRGYGYTF.

This sequence joins TRBV19 and TRBJ1-1; D is undetermined. Trimming shortened V by 5 bases and J by 1 base, and 5 bases separated the two germline ends. Germline CDR1 is LNHDA and CDR2 is SQIVND (reference sequence). The CDR3 is 12 residues long. The CDR3 DNA is TGTGCCAGTAGTCCGTGGAACACTGAAGCTTTCTTT. This gives the protein CASSPWNTEAFF. Complete variable domain (other parts from reference TRBV19 and TRBJ1-1): DGGITQSPKYLFRKEGQNVTLSCEQNLNHDAMYWYRQDPGQGLRLIYYSQIVNDFQKGDIAEGYSVSREKKESFPLTVTSAQKNPTAFYLCASSPWNTEAFFGQGTRLTVV.

The V gene is TRBV2, the J gene TRBJ1-3; D remains unclear. Germline V gives CDR1 SNHLY, CDR2 FYNNEI. Trimming cost V 4 bases and J 0 bases, with 10 bases left between them. This CDR3 comprises 15 residues. The CDR3 here is CASSALLFSGNTIYF. The CDR3 nucleotides read TGTGCCAGCAGTGCCCTCTTGTTCTCTGGAAACACCATATATTTT.

With respect to this clone: The junction and the germline gene differ at one end; a read error may be behind it. This chain joins TRBV9 and TRBJ1-2; TRBD1 agrees at 7 bases. Germline-derived CDR1 and CDR2 are SGDLS and YYNGEE. The CDR3 sequence is 14 residues long. DNA for the CDR3: TGTGCCAGCAGAACAGACAGGGCTAACTATGGCTACCCCTTC. It encodes CASRTDRANYGYPF.

The chain uses TRBV6-5 and TRBJ1-3, with D perhaps matching TRBD1 (5 bases). Trimming took 2 bases from V and 0 from J, leaving 11 bases between them. The CDR3 loop spans 16 amino acids. Germline values: CDR1 MNHEY, CDR2 SVGAGI. This chain's CDR3 is CASSYLPTDSGNTIYF. As DNA, the CDR3 is TGTGCCAGCAGTTACCTACCGACAGACTCTGGAAACACCATATATTTT.